The present T cell receptor (beta chain) was sequenced within a study of CD8 T cells in ankylosing spondylitis. The CDR3 loop spans 13 amino acids. Germline V gene sequence: CDR1 DFQATT, CDR2 SNEGSKA (reference sequence). The V end was cut by 3 bases, the J end by 2 bases, with 11 bases between. Details on this clonotype: Its antigen is undetermined.

Study-wide results and limits: The authors reported significant enrichment of disease-linked clones in matched ankylosing spondylitis synovial fluid. Blood of patients with ankylosing spondylitis appeared to be characterized by a TCR beta motif of roughly eight highly homologous variants. Disease-associated clonotypes exhibited CD8+ identity and were relatively infrequent in peripheral blood.

Making the TCR beta libraries involved quantitative 5'-RACE with molecular barcodes. TCRdb redid the calling of the 5' RACE reads with MiXCR, one entry per CDR3 protein. The sample lists around 390,000 distinct CDR3 sequences, about 22% occurring once. This chain joins TRBV20-1 and TRBJ2-7; either TRBD1 or TRBD2 may fit D (5 bases each). The sequenced material came from blood, either unsorted or a sorted T cell fraction (not recorded which). The TCR originated in a male donor with ankylosing spondylitis. Here the CDR3 reads CSASPPGPYEQYF. CDR3 sequence (DNA): TGCAGTGCTAGCCCCCCGGGACCCTACGAGCAGTACTTC.